This T cell receptor (beta chain) was sequenced during a study of blood T cell repertoires in COVID-19. Study overall: Sites in the United States, Italy and Spain provided acute and convalescent COVID-19 samples.

CDR1 is MDHEN, CDR2 SYDVKM, per germline. V lost 1 base and J lost 3, with 10 bases in between. This CDR3 comprises 15 residues. Data came from immunoSEQ multiplex PCR; TCRdb stores just in-frame clones and leaves some out. Among roughly 190,000 clones listed, approximately 89% were seen once. The V gene is TRBV28, the J gene TRBJ1-3, with TRBD1 as a possible D gene (5 bases). This TCR came from a man between 70 and 80 years old with acute or convalescent COVID-19. Source material: peripheral blood. CDR3 protein: CASSLYKGFGNTIYF. CDR3 DNA sequence: TGTGCCAGCAGTTTATATAAGGGGTTTGGAAACACCATATATTTT.